This T cell receptor (beta chain) was obtained from a study of blood T cell repertoires in COVID-19. The wider study: Sample material is recorded as cDNA or gDNA derived from T cells, B-cell-depleted T cells, or PBMCs.

All enrollees were about 18 to 89 years old and from roughly 22 US areas. Two consecutive negative NP/OP PCR tests, clearance, or resolved symptoms defined Cohort 3 recovery. Only in-frame clones appear in the TCRdb table, and some are missing; sequencing was by immunoSEQ multiplex PCR. The sample gives around 300,000 clones, 88% of which show up once; less than 5.5% is in the top ten. V trimming: 1 base; J trimming: 4 bases; junction bases outside the gene matches: 9. Germline values: CDR1 KGHSH, CDR2 LQKENI. The CDR3 has 16 residues. The gene calls are TRBV18 and TRBJ2-7; 8 bases are shared with TRBD2. This sequence was found in a man aged 25-45 years who had recovered from COVID-19. Input material: PBMCs or T cells enriched from blood (not recorded which). Here the CDR3 reads CASSPLGGGLPYEQYF. The CDR3 coding sequence is TGTGCCAGCTCACCACTCGGGGGGGGTTTGCCATACGAGCAGTACTTC.